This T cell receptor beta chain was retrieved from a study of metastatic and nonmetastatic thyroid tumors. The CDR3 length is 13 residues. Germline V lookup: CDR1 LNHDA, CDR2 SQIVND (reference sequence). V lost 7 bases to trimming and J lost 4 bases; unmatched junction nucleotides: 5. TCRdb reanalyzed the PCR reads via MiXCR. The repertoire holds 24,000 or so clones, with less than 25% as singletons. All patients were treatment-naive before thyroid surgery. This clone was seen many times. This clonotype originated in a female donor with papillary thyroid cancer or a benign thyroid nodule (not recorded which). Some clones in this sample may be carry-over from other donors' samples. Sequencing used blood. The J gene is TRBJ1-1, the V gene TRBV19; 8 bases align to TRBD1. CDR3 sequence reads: CASIRQGSTEAFF. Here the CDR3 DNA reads TGTGCCAGTATTCGACAGGGGAGCACTGAAGCTTTCTTT.